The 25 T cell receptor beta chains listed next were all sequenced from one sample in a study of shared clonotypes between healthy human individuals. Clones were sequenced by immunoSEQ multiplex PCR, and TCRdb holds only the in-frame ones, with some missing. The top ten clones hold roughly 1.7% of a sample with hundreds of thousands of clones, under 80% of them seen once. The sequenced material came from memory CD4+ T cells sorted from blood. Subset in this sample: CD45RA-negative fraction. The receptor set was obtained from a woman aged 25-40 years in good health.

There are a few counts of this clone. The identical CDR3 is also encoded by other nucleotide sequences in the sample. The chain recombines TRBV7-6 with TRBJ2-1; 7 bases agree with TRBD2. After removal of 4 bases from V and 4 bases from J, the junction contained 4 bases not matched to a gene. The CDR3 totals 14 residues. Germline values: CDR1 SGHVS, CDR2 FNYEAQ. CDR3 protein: CASSSSGGYNEQFF. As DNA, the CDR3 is TGTGCCAGCAGCTCCTCGGGGGGTTACAATGAGCAGTTCTTC.

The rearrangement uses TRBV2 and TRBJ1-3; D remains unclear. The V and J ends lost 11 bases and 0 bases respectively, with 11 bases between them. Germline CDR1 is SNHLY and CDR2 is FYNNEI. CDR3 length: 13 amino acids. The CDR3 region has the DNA TGTGCCGGGAAACAGATCTCTGGAAACACCATATATTTT. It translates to CAGKQISGNTIYF.

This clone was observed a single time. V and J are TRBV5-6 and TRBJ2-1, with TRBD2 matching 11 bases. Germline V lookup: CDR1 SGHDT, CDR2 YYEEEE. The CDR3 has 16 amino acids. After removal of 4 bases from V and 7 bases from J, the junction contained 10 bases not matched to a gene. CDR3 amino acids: CASSPLAGGRGNEQFF. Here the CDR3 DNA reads TGTGCCAGCAGCCCTCTAGCGGGAGGCCGTGGTAATGAGCAGTTCTTC. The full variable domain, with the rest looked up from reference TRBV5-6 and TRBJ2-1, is DAGVTQSPTHLIKTRGQQVTLRCSPKSGHDTVSWYQQALGQGPQFIFQYYEEEERQRGNFPDRFSGHQFPNYSSELNVNALLLGDSALYLCASSPLAGGRGNEQFFGPGTRLTVL.

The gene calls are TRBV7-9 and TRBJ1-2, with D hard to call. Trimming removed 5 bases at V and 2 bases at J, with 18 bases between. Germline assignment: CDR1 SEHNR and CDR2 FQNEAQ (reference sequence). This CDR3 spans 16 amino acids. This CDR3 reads CASSHPDSRSNYGYTF. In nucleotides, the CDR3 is TGTGCCAGCAGCCACCCGGACTCCCGCAGCAACTATGGCTACACCTTC.

Here the CDR3 DNA reads TGTGCCAGCATCAAAAAGGGGGGCTCCTACGAGCAGTACTTC. Translating gives CASIKKGGSYEQYF. This rearrangement joins TRBV11-3 to TRBJ2-7; either TRBD1 or TRBD2 may fit D (6 bases each). V gave up 7 bases and J gave up 0 bases, with 13 bases separating them. Germline V gives CDR1 SGHNT, CDR2 YENEEA. There are 14 residues in the CDR3. Supplemented by reference TRBV11-3 and TRBJ2-7, the full variable domain reads EAGVVQSPRYKIIEKKQPVAFWCNPISGHNTLYWYLQNLGQGPELLIRYENEEAVDDSQLPKDRFSAERLKGVDSTLKIQPAELGDSAVYLCASIKKGGSYEQYFGPGTRLTVT.

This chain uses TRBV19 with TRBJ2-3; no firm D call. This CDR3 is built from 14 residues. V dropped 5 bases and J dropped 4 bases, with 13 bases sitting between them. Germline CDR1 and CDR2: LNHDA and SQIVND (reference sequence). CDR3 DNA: TGTGCCAGTAGTCCCTCCGATGGGCCAGATACGCAGTATTTT. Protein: CASSPSDGPDTQYF.

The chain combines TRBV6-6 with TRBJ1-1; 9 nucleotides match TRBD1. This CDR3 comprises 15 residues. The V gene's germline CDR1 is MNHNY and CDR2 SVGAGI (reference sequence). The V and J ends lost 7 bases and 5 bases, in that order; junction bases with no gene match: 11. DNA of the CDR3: TGTGCCAGCAATTATGCCGGGACAGGGATGACTGAAGCTTTCTTT. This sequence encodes CASNYAGTGMTEAFF.

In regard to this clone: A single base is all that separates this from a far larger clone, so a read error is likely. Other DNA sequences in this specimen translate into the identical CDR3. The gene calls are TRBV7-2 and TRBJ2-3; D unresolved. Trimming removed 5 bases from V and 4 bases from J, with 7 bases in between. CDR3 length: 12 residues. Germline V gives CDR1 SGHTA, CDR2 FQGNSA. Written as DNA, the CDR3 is TGTGCCAGCAGCCCCTACTCAGATACGCAGTATTTT. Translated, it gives CASSPYSDTQYF.

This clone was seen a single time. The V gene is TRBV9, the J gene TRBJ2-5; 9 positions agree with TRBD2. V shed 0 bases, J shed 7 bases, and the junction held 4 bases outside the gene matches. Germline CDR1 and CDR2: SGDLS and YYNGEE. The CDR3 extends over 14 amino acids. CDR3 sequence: CASSVDSGSRTQYF. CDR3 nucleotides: TGTGCCAGCAGCGTAGATAGCGGGAGTAGGACCCAGTACTTC.

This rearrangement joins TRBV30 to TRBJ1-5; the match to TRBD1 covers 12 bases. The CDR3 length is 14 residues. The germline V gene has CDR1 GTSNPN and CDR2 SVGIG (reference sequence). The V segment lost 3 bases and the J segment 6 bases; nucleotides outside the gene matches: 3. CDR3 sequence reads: CAWRGQGAGQPQHF. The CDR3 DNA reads TGTGCCTGGAGGGGACAGGGGGCAGGTCAGCCCCAGCATTTT.

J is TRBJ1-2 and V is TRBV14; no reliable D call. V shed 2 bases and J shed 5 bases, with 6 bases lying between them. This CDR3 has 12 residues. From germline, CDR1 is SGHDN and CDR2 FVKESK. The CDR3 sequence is CASSQTRYGYTF. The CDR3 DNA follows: TGTGCCAGCAGCCAAACCCGTTATGGCTACACCTTC.

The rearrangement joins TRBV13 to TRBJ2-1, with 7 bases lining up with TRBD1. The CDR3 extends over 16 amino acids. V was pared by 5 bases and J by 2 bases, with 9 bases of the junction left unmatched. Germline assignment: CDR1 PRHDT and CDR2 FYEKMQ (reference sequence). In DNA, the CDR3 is TGTGCCAGCAGCCGATTACAGGGGACCGCCTACAATGAGCAGTTCTTC. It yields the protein CASSRLQGTAYNEQFF.

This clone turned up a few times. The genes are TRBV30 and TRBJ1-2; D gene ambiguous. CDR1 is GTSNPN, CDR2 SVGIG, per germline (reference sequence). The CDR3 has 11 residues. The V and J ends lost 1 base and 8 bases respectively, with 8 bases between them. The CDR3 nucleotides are TGTGCCTGGAGTGCCGGGCACGGCTACACCTTC. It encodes CAWSAGHGYTF.

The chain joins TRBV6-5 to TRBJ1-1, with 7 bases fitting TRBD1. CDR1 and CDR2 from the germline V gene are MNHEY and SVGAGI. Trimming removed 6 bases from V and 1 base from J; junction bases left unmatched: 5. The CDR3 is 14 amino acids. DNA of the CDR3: TGTGCCAGCAGGCCCGGACAGGCGAACACTGAAGCTTTCTTT. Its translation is CASRPGQANTEAFF.

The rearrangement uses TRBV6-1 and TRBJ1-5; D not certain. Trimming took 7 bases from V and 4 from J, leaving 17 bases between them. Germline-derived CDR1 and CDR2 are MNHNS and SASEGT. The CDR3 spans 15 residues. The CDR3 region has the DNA TGTGCCAGCAAGGAATGGACCCAAACAAATCAGCCCCAGCATTTT. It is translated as CASKEWTQTNQPQHF.

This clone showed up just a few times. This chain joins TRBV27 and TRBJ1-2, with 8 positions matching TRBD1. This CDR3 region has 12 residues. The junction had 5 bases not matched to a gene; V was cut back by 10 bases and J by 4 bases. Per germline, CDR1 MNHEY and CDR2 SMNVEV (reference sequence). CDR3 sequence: CATSDRGYGYTF. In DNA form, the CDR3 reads TGTGCCACGTCAGACAGGGGCTATGGCTACACCTTC.

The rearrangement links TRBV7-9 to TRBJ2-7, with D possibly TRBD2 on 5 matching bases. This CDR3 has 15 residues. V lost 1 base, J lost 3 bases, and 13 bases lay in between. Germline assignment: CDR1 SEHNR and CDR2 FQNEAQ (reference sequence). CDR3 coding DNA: TGTGCCAGCAGCTTAGGTTCAGCGGCGTACTACGAGCAGTACTTC. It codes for CASSLGSAAYYEQYF.

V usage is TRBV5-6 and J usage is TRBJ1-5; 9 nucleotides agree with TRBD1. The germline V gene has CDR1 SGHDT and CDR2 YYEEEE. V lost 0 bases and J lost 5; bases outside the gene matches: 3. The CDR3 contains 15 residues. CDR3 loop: CASSLADRGYQPQHF. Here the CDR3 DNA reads TGTGCCAGCAGCTTGGCCGACAGGGGGTATCAGCCCCAGCATTTT. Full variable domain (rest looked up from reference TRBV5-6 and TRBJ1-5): DAGVTQSPTHLIKTRGQQVTLRCSPKSGHDTVSWYQQALGQGPQFIFQYYEEEERQRGNFPDRFSGHQFPNYSSELNVNALLLGDSALYLCASSLADRGYQPQHFGDGTRLSIL.

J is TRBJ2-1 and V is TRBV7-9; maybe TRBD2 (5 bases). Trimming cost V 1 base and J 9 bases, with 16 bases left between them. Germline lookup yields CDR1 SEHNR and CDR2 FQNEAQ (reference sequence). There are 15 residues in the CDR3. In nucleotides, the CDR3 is TGTGCCAGCAGCTTAGGCCTACTAGTTTCTGCTGAGCAGTTCTTC. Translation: CASSLGLLVSAEQFF.

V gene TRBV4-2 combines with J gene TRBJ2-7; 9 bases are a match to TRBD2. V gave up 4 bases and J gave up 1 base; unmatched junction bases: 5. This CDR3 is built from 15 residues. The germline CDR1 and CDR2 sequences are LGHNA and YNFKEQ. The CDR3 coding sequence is TGTGCCAGCAGCCCCACTAGCGGGTTGTCCTACGAGCAGTACTTC. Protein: CASSPTSGLSYEQYF.

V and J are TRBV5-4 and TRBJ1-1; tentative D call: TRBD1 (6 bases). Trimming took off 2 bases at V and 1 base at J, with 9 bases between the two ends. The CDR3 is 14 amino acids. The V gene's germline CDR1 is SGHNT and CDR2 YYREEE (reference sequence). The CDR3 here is CASSFGRGNTEAFF. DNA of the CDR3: TGTGCCAGCAGCTTTGGCAGGGGGAACACTGAAGCTTTCTTT.

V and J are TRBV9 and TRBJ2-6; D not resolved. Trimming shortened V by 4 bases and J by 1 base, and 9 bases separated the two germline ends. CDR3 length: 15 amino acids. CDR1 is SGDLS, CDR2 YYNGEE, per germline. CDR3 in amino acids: CASSPKISGANVLTF. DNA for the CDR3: TGTGCCAGCAGCCCGAAAATTTCTGGGGCCAACGTCCTGACTTTC.

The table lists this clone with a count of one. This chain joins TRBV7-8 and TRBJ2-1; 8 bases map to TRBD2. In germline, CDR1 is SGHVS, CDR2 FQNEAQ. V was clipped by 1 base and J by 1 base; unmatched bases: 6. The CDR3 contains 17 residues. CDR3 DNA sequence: TGTGCCAGCAGCTTAGTTGGGACTAGTTGGTCCTACAATGAGCAGTTCTTC. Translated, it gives CASSLVGTSWSYNEQFF.

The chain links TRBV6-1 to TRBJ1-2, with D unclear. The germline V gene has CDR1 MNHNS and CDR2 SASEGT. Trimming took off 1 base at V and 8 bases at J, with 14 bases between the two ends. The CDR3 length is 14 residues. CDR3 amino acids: CASSEGSAPRGYTF. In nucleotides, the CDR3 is TGTGCCAGCAGTGAAGGATCGGCCCCGAGGGGCTACACCTTC.

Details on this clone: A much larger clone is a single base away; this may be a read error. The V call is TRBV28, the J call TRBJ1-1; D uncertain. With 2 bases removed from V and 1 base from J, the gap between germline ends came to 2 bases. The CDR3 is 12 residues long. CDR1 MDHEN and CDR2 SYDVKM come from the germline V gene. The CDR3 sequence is CASSLGNTEAFF. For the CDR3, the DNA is TGTGCCAGCAGTTTAGGGAACACTGAAGCTTTCTTT.